The 22 T cell receptor beta chains below all came from one sample that was sequenced in a study of human T cells and chemical hapten exposure (dated by TCRdb to the early 2020s). According to the study, the label for this sample's time point signals: patch test 2, 6 weeks after DPC sensitization. This specimen's treatment or condition label, per the study, means: therapeutic diphenylcyclopropenone sensitization with weekly scalp DPC. Receptor amplification or capture employed RACE. Sequencing was carried out with a NextSeq 500. TCRdb cleaned the public reads at Q25 with fastp, built clones with MiXCR and kept in-frame beta chains. Rows with one shared CDR3 protein collapse into an entry with the most common genes and DNA. In this sample the table shows some 82,000 distinct CDR3 sequences, about 6.6% of which occur a single time. The top ten hold 1% to 1.5% of the sample. The sample consisted of whole blood, taken in connection with sensitization to the hapten diphenylcyclopropenone (DPC). The receptors shown here come from a woman aged 25 to 39 with alopecia areata. Some clones in this sample may be carry-over from other donors' samples.

This clonotype has a handful of counts. Just one base apart from a much larger clone, this may be a read error. The rearrangement joins TRBV7-8 to TRBJ2-1; D gene ambiguous. The CDR3 covers 13 residues. Per the germline V gene, CDR1 is SGHVS and CDR2 is FQNEAQ. Trimming left V 0 bases short and J 9 bases short, with 9 bases between. CDR3 region: CASSLARRREQFF. In DNA, the CDR3 is TGTGCCAGCAGCTTAGCGCGTAGGCGTGAGCAGTTCTTC.

This clonotype was detected ten times or more. The J gene is TRBJ1-1, the V gene TRBV19; D possibly corresponds to TRBD1 (5 bases). This CDR3 region has 16 residues. Trimming took off 4 bases at V and 1 base at J, with 16 bases between the two ends. Germline V gene lookup returns CDR1 LNHDA and CDR2 SQIVND (reference sequence). CDR3 region: CASSRRTGTANTEAFF. CDR3 nucleotides: TGTGCCAGTAGTAGAAGAACCGGGACGGCGAACACTGAAGCTTTCTTT. Full variable domain (remainder filled in from reference TRBV19 and TRBJ1-1): DGGITQSPKYLFRKEGQNVTLSCEQNLNHDAMYWYRQDPGQGLRLIYYSQIVNDFQKGDIAEGYSVSREKKESFPLTVTSAQKNPTAFYLCASSRRTGTANTEAFFGQGTRLTVV.

This clonotype has a count of ten or more. The rearrangement uses TRBV29-1 and TRBJ2-3; TRBD1 agrees at 8 bases. CDR3 size: 11 residues. With V trimmed by 4 bases and J by 12 bases, 6 bases remained unmatched. The germline CDR1 and CDR2 sequences are SQVTM and ANQGSEA. CDR3 nucleotide sequence: TGCAGCGTTGGTGAGGACAGGGCTCAGTATTTT. Translated: CSVGEDRAQYF.

This clonotype was seen at least ten times. The rearrangement links TRBV7-9 to TRBJ1-1; the D gene is possibly TRBD1 (6 bases). Trimming left V 6 bases short and J 3 bases short, with 20 bases between. The CDR3 runs 16 residues. Germline values: CDR1 SEHNR, CDR2 FQNEAQ (reference sequence). The CDR3 coding sequence is TGTGCCAGCAGAAATCCCAGGGGCGCCAGTGACACTGAAGCTTTCTTT. Its protein product is CASRNPRGASDTEAFF.

This clonotype was counted at least ten times. CDR3 nucleotides: TGTGCCAGCAGTTTATCCGGGGGTCACACCGGGGAGCTGTTTTTT. It translates to CASSLSGGHTGELFF. V and J are TRBV12-3 or TRBV12-4 and TRBJ2-2; possible D gene TRBD2, 6 bases. The CDR3 is 15 amino acids. V gave up 2 bases and J gave up 3 bases, with 10 bases separating them.

In its sample, this clonotype was seen many times. The chain recombines TRBV19 with TRBJ1-1; D gene unclear. The CDR3 contains 13 residues. V lost 4 bases to trimming and J lost 0 bases, with 6 bases between them. The V gene's germline CDR1 is LNHDA and CDR2 SQIVND (reference sequence). The CDR3 DNA sequence: TGTGCCAGTAGTACCAGCATGAACACTGAAGCTTTCTTT. Its protein is CASSTSMNTEAFF.

This clonotype was seen many times. This sequence joins TRBV7-9 and TRBJ1-6, with D possibly matching TRBD1 (5 bases). This CDR3 contains 13 residues. Between the trimmed V and J ends, which lost 11 bases and 7 bases, there was a span of 15 bases. Germline CDR1 reads SEHNR; CDR2 reads FQNEAQ (reference sequence). The CDR3 nucleotides are TGTGCCTCCTCACAGGACGGGAATTCACCCCTCCACTTT. Translation gives CASSQDGNSPLHF.

There are many counts of this clonotype. The chain carries TRBV15 and TRBJ2-2, with D perhaps TRBD2 (6 bases). V was trimmed by 0 bases and J by 8 bases, leaving 10 bases between them. This CDR3 contains 14 residues. CDR1 is LNHNV and CDR2 is YYDKDF in the germline V gene (reference sequence). Here the CDR3 reads CATSRDNGGGELFF. DNA of the CDR3: TGTGCCACCAGCAGAGATAATGGAGGGGGGGAGCTGTTTTTT. Based on the CDR3 plus reference TRBV15 and TRBJ2-2, the full variable domain is DAMVIQNPRYQVTQFGKPVTLSCSQTLNHNVMYWYQQKSSQAPKLLFHYYDKDFNNEADTPDNFQSRRPNTSFCFLDIRSPGLGDTAMYLCATSRDNGGGELFFGEGSRLTVL.

This clonotype was counted at least ten times. The rearrangement uses TRBV5-1 and TRBJ2-1, with D possibly being TRBD1 or TRBD2 (5 bases each). The CDR3 loop spans 12 amino acids. Germline V gene sequence: CDR1 SGHRS, CDR2 YFSETQ. V was clipped by 0 bases and J by 8 bases, with 6 bases between them. Written as DNA, the CDR3 is TGCGCCAGCAGCTTGGGAGGGGATGAGCAGTTCTTC. Residues: CASSLGGDEQFF.

This clonotype was observed a few times. The chain employs TRBV5-1 and TRBJ2-1, with D perhaps matching TRBD1 (5 bases). The CDR3 covers 15 residues. Trimming took 4 bases from V and 4 from J, leaving 15 bases between them. CDR1 and CDR2 (germline): SGHRS, YFSETQ. CDR3 loop: CASSPIRQKYNEQFF. CDR3 coding DNA: TGCGCCAGCAGCCCTATACGACAGAAGTACAATGAGCAGTTCTTC.

A few counts support this clonotype. The chain recombines TRBV18 with TRBJ1-1, with a possible D match to TRBD1 (6 bases). V gave up 0 bases and J gave up 6 bases, with 14 bases separating them. Germline lookup yields CDR1 KGHSH and CDR2 LQKENI. The CDR3 consists of 15 residues. For the CDR3, the DNA is TGTGCCAGCTCACCACCGGGTAACAGGGCCGCTGAAGCTTTCTTT. Its translation: CASSPPGNRAAEAFF.

About this clonotype: This clone may be a read error of a much larger clone one base away. The genes are TRBV3-1 and TRBJ1-1, with D perhaps matching TRBD1 (6 bases). CDR3 length equals 15 residues. Germline V gives CDR1 LGHDT, CDR2 YNNKEL (reference sequence). CDR3 protein: CPSSQDRSGVNEAFF. In DNA, the CDR3 is TGTCCCAGCAGCCAAGATAGGTCAGGGGTGAATGAAGCTTTCTTT. Together with reference TRBV3-1 and TRBJ1-1, the CDR3 gives the full variable domain: DTAVSQTPKYLVTQMGNDKSIKCEQNLGHDTMYWYKQDSKKFLKIMFSYNNKELIINETVPNRFSPKSPDKAHLNLHINSLELGDSAVYFCPSSQDRSGVNEAFFGQGTRLTVV.

The rearrangement uses TRBV15 and TRBJ1-2; D call uncertain. CDR3 length: 16 amino acids. CDR1 and CDR2 from the germline V gene are LNHNV and YYDKDF (reference sequence). Trimming removed 0 bases at V and 2 bases at J, with 13 bases between. The CDR3 protein is CATSRDTVATNYGYTF. The CDR3 DNA follows: TGTGCCACCAGCAGAGATACGGTAGCCACCAACTATGGCTACACCTTC.

This clonotype was recorded at least ten times. This chain links TRBV2 with TRBJ2-6, with TRBD1 identical over 7 bases. Germline V CDR1 and CDR2: SNHLY, FYNNEI. There are 16 residues in the CDR3. Trimming cost V 8 bases and J 0 bases; bases outside gene matches: 7. The CDR3 bases are TGTGCCAGCTCCCGGGACAGAAGCTCTGGGGCCAACGTCCTGACTTTC. This encodes CASSRDRSSGANVLTF.

This clonotype occurred many times. The J gene is TRBJ2-5, the V gene TRBV5-1; 8 bases line up with TRBD1. Losses at the gene ends were 0 bases for V and 3 bases for J; bases not matched to a gene: 1. The CDR3 loop spans 14 amino acids. Germline V gives CDR1 SGHRS, CDR2 YFSETQ. The CDR3 loop is CASSLAGGEETQYF. CDR3 sequence (DNA): TGCGCCAGCAGCTTGGCAGGGGGCGAAGAGACCCAGTACTTC.

This clonotype was seen only a few times. The J gene is TRBJ2-5, the V gene TRBV2; possible D gene TRBD2, 6 bases. CDR1 is SNHLY, CDR2 FYNNEI, per germline. Trimming stripped 9 bases from V and 5 bases from J, with 22 bases between. There are 15 residues in the CDR3. In nucleotides, the CDR3 is TGTGCCAGTACTAGATTTCGGGCGGGGACGGAGACCCAGTACTTC. Translation: CASTRFRAGTETQYF.

This clonotype was seen at least ten times. The chain carries TRBV27 and TRBJ2-6; D remains unclear. V was shortened by 4 bases and J by 0 bases, with 7 bases between the two germline ends. The germline CDR1 and CDR2 sequences are MNHEY and SMNVEV (reference sequence). CDR3 size: 15 residues. The CDR3 bases are TGTGCCAGCAGTTCTCACAACTCTGGGGCCAACGTCCTGACTTTC. Translated, it gives CASSSHNSGANVLTF.

With regard to this clonotype: The CDR3 ends on some other residue instead of the conserved phenylalanine or tryptophan, so this is likely a read error. CDR3 DNA: TGTGCCAGCAGCTTAGCCCCTTGGGGGGCCTTGACGAAGTCACCCCTCCACTAT. Translation: CASSLAPWGALTKSPLHY. V usage is TRBV7-9 and J usage is TRBJ1-6; weak D call: TRBD1 (6 bases). V dropped 0 bases and J dropped 10 bases, with 22 bases sitting between them. The V gene's germline CDR1 is SEHNR and CDR2 FQNEAQ (reference sequence). The CDR3 is 18 amino acids.

This clonotype turned up a few times. This chain uses TRBV14 with TRBJ1-2; the D gene is possibly TRBD1 (5 bases). Germline CDR1 SGHDN, CDR2 FVKESK. This CDR3 region has 14 residues. The V end lost 1 base, the J end lost 4 bases, and 10 bases lay between the germline ends. Written as DNA, the CDR3 is TGTGCCAGCAGCCAAGTAGGGGCCGGCTATGGCTACACCTTC. Protein: CASSQVGAGYGYTF.

Only one count was recorded for this clonotype. A read error may explain this, as a much larger clone is one base away. V gene TRBV6-5 combines with J gene TRBJ2-7, with 10 bases identical to TRBD2. The CDR3 covers 13 residues. CDR1 is MNHEY and CDR2 is SVGAGI in the germline V gene. Trimming took 5 bases from V and 7 from J; bases not matched to a gene: 5. The CDR3 sequence: CASSSGGGGEQYF. The CDR3 region has the DNA TGTGCCAGCAGTAGCGGGGGGGGGGGGGAGCAGTACTTC.

This clonotype showed up just a few times. This chain connects TRBV5-1 to TRBJ2-1; D call uncertain. Trimming took off 4 bases at V and 5 bases at J, with 7 bases between the two ends. Germline V lookup: CDR1 SGHRS, CDR2 YFSETQ. The CDR3 consists of 12 residues. CDR3 in amino acids: CASSTGHNEQFF. The DNA for the CDR3 is TGCGCCAGCAGCACCGGACACAATGAGCAGTTCTTC.

This clonotype came up many times. The V call is TRBV6-4, the J call TRBJ1-6, with D uncertain. V dropped 2 bases and J dropped 5 bases, with 4 bases sitting between them. Germline CDR1 MRHNA, CDR2 SNTAGT. The CDR3 consists of 13 residues. DNA of the CDR3: TGTGCCAGCAGTGACAGGGATAATTCACCCCTCCACTTT. This codes for CASSDRDNSPLHF.